Below are 19 T cell receptor beta chains sequenced from a single sample in a study of T cells in Graves' hyperthyroidism and ophthalmopathy. TCR beta CDR3 regions were amplified from RNA. HTBI primers were the set used in a first-round RT-PCR of the TCR CDR3. MiXCR was run by TCRdb on the multiplex PCR reads, yielding one entry per CDR3 protein. The sample includes about 420,000 distinct CDR3 sequences, roughly 14% of them seen just once. Sequenced sample: blood. The receptors shown here come from a young woman with Graves' hyperthyroidism.

The sample holds many counts of this clonotype. The chain has TRBV7-6 and TRBJ2-3; D unclear. This CDR3 has 15 residues. CDR1 and CDR2 (germline): SGHVS, FNYEAQ. With 2 bases removed from V and 6 bases from J, the gap between germline ends came to 15 bases. CDR3 sequence: CASSLSGSRSDTQYF. CDR3 bases: TGTGCCAGCAGCTTATCAGGTTCTCGATCGGATACGCAGTATTTT.

The V and J genes are TRBV7-2 and TRBJ1-1; D perhaps matches TRBD1 (5 bases). Germline V gives CDR1 SGHTA, CDR2 FQGNSA. The CDR3 runs 14 residues. V gave up 5 bases and J gave up 8 bases, with 18 bases separating them. The CDR3 DNA is TGTGCCAGCAGCGTAGGAAGTACGGGACCCGAAGCTTTCTTT. Its protein product is CASSVGSTGPEAFF.

This clonotype was picked up one time. This chain uses TRBV3-1 with TRBJ2-2; TRBD1 aligns across 10 bases. CDR1 and CDR2 from the germline V gene are LGHDT and YNNKEL (reference sequence). The CDR3 is made up of 15 amino acids. With 4 bases clipped from V and 7 bases from J, the junction kept 6 bases outside the gene matches. CDR3 region: CASSRGTGAGGELFF. In DNA form, the CDR3 reads TGTGCCAGCAGCCGTGGGACAGGGGCGGGCGGGGAGCTGTTTTTT.

In this sample, this clonotype turned up many times. The J gene is TRBJ1-1, the V gene TRBV6-2 or TRBV6-3; a possible D gene is TRBD1 (5 bases). The germline V gene encodes CDR1 MNHEY and CDR2 SVGEGT. The V and J ends lost 0 bases and 4 bases respectively, with 9 bases between them. The CDR3 is 14 residues long. As DNA, the CDR3 is TGTGCCAGCAGTTACTCGAGGGGAGGCACTGAAGCTTTCTTT. Its translation: CASSYSRGGTEAFF.

This clonotype was recorded many times. V is TRBV12-3 or TRBV12-4 and J is TRBJ1-2; 8 bases match TRBD1. The J segment lost 7 bases and the V segment lost 4 bases, leaving 5 bases of the junction unmatched. The length of the CDR3 is 13 residues. The CDR3 loop is CASSYPRGLGYTF. The CDR3 region has the DNA TGTGCCAGCAGTTACCCCAGGGGGCTTGGCTACACCTTC.

This clonotype came up many times. The genes are TRBV5-1 and TRBJ2-7; D is possibly TRBD2 (7 bases). The CDR3 runs to 13 residues. The germline V gene has CDR1 SGHRS and CDR2 YFSETQ. V was clipped by 4 bases and J by 7 bases, with 15 bases between them. CDR3 sequence: CASSSGAGEEQYF. Here the CDR3 DNA reads TGCGCCAGCAGCAGCGGGGCAGGGGAAGAGCAGTACTTC.

This clonotype was counted many times. The chain employs TRBV2 and TRBJ1-1; TRBD1 aligns across 7 bases. V dropped 7 bases and J dropped 2; count of bases not matched to a gene: 4. Germline loops: CDR1 SNHLY, CDR2 FYNNEI. The CDR3 contains 13 residues. CDR3 sequence reads: CASIDRVNTEAFF. In DNA form, the CDR3 reads TGTGCCAGCATCGACAGGGTTAACACTGAAGCTTTCTTT.

The genes are TRBV29-1 and TRBJ1-1; D might be TRBD1 (6 bases). This CDR3 comprises 11 residues. CDR1 SQVTM and CDR2 ANQGSEA come from the germline V gene. Trimming left V 4 bases short and J 7 bases short, with 10 bases between. CDR3 in amino acids: CSVAVGHEAFF. The CDR3, as DNA: TGCAGCGTTGCTGTGGGACATGAAGCTTTCTTT.

The table lists this clonotype with many counts. V gene TRBV6-1 combines with J gene TRBJ1-2; no firm D call. V was trimmed by 2 bases and J by 4 bases, leaving 11 bases between them. CDR3 length: 14 residues. The germline CDR1 and CDR2 sequences are MNHNS and SASEGT. Here the CDR3 DNA reads TGTGCCAGCAGTGAAATCAGACGGACCTATGGCTACACCTTC. This encodes CASSEIRRTYGYTF.

This clonotype was recorded at least ten times. The chain carries TRBV29-1 and TRBJ2-3; 11 bases align to TRBD2. The length of the CDR3 is 14 residues. In germline, CDR1 is SQVTM, CDR2 ANQGSEA. The J segment lost 9 bases and the V segment lost 6 bases, leaving 11 bases of the junction unmatched. This chain's CDR3 is CSVLAGDLRGTQYF. CDR3 sequence (DNA): TGCAGCGTACTAGCGGGAGATCTACGCGGCACGCAGTATTTT.

V is TRBV5-1 and J is TRBJ2-5; D perhaps matches TRBD1 (7 bases). The V gene lost 4 bases and the J gene lost 1 base, with 17 bases spanning the gap. The CDR3 loop spans 16 amino acids. In germline, CDR1 is SGHRS, CDR2 YFSETQ. The CDR3 loop reads CASSPGGTAFQETQYF. CDR3 bases: TGCGCCAGCAGCCCGGGCGGGACAGCCTTCCAAGAGACCCAGTACTTC.

There are many counts of this clonotype. The rearrangement links TRBV28 to TRBJ2-2; TRBD2 aligns across 9 bases. This CDR3 has 15 amino acids. Trimming took 2 bases from V and 5 from J; bases not matched to a gene: 3. Per the germline V gene, CDR1 is MDHEN and CDR2 is SYDVKM. DNA for the CDR3: TGTGCCAGCAGTTTAGCGGGAGGGCGGACCGGGGAGCTGTTTTTT. Amino acid sequence: CASSLAGGRTGELFF.

The sample holds many counts of this clonotype. This sequence joins TRBV6-5 and TRBJ1-4, with D unclear. From germline, CDR1 is MNHEY and CDR2 SVGAGI. This CDR3 is built from 15 residues. V was pared by 2 bases and J by 3 bases, with 10 bases between. CDR3 region: CASSYGGDSNEKLFF. Here the CDR3 DNA reads TGTGCCAGCAGTTACGGTGGGGATTCTAATGAAAAACTGTTTTTT.

This clonotype showed up many times. This chain's CDR3 is CASSPRPASNEQFF. DNA for the CDR3: TGTGCCAGCAGTCCCCGGCCAGCGAGCAATGAGCAGTTCTTC. The J gene is TRBJ2-1, the V gene TRBV27; D not certain. The germline V and J ends were trimmed by 5 bases and 6 bases, with 14 bases remaining between them. The germline V gene encodes CDR1 MNHEY and CDR2 SMNVEV (reference sequence). The CDR3 runs 14 residues.

The rearrangement links TRBV3-1 to TRBJ2-1; 7 bases fit TRBD2. V dropped 4 bases and J dropped 9; count of bases not matched to a gene: 6. Germline CDR1 and CDR2: LGHDT and YNNKEL (reference sequence). This CDR3 is 13 amino acids long. The CDR3 DNA is TGTGCCAGCAGCCGAGCACTAGCGATTGAGCAGTTCTTC. This translates into CASSRALAIEQFF.

At least ten counts were recorded for this clonotype. The gene calls are TRBV20-1 and TRBJ2-7, with 9 bases identical to TRBD2. This CDR3 has 16 amino acids. Trimming removed 2 bases from V and 2 bases from J; junction bases left unmatched: 10. Germline lookup yields CDR1 DFQATT and CDR2 SNEGSKA (reference sequence). The CDR3 nucleotides read TGCAGTGCTAGAAAGAGACTAGCGGATTACCCCTACGAGCAGTACTTC. This sequence encodes CSARKRLADYPYEQYF.

This clonotype was detected ten times or more. J is TRBJ2-1 and V is TRBV18; a possible D gene is TRBD2 (5 bases). The CDR3 contains 16 residues. Germline CDR1 KGHSH, CDR2 LQKENI. The ends were cut back, 0 bases at V and 1 base at J, with 10 bases in the middle. The CDR3 coding sequence is TGTGCCAGCTCACCACCAAGCGGCCGATCCTACAATGAGCAGTTCTTC. Translation gives CASSPPSGRSYNEQFF.

This clonotype was observed many times. The chain uses TRBV5-1 and TRBJ2-7, with D tentatively TRBD2 (5 bases). In germline, CDR1 is SGHRS, CDR2 YFSETQ. V was pared by 4 bases and J by 7 bases, with 15 bases between. The CDR3 totals 13 residues. For the CDR3, the DNA is TGCGCCAGCAGCACCGAGTTCTCGGGGGAGCAGTACTTC. Its translation is CASSTEFSGEQYF.

This clonotype was seen repeatedly, ten times or more. The V call is TRBV18, the J call TRBJ2-5; D gene unclear. The ends were cut back, 3 bases at V and 5 bases at J, with 13 bases in the middle. Per the germline V gene, CDR1 is KGHSH and CDR2 is LQKENI. The CDR3 sequence is 14 residues long. The CDR3 reads CASSPGLTQETQYF. In nucleotides, the CDR3 is TGTGCCAGCTCACCCGGTTTGACGCAGGAGACCCAGTACTTC.